These T cell receptor beta chains were read from a single sample in a study of response to subunit inactivated influenza vaccine. One entry per CDR3 protein results from TCRdb running MiXCR on the RT-PCR reads. This sample has hundreds of thousands of distinct CDR3 sequences, with approximately 17% found just once. This specimen was PBMCs from blood, taken more than 4 days after vaccination. These receptors all come from a man in his fifties who received an inactivated influenza vaccine. The CDR3 runs from the conserved cysteine through the conserved F or W. The D gene is left open where the match is weak. Size tells how often a clone was seen (once, few, many) or the class of an expanded clone, and some rows leave it out.

D,length,V,J,size,DNA,CDR3
-,14,TRBV29-1,TRBJ1-2,-,TGCAGCGTTGAAGATCTAGGCCGGACGGCTGGCTACACCTTC,CSVEDLGRTAGYTF
TRBD2,14,TRBV5-6,TRBJ2-7,few,TGTGCCAGCAGCTATCGGGGGGTTGACTACGAGCAGTACTTC,CASSYRGVDYEQYF
-,15,TRBV5-1,TRBJ2-2,-,TGCGCCAGCAGCTTGGTTGGGACGAACACCGGGGAGCTGTTTTTT,CASSLVGTNTGELFF
-,14,TRBV12-3/TRBV12-4,TRBJ2-7,-,TGTGCCAGCAAGGCCCTGGCGAGCTCCTACGAGCAGTACTTC,CASKALASSYEQYF
-,18,TRBV6-2/TRBV6-3,TRBJ1-6,few,TGTGCCAGCAGTTACCGAGGACAGAGAAGGATGCGTAATTCACCCCTCCACTTT,CASSYRGQRRMRNSPLHF
TRBD2,16,TRBV6-1,TRBJ2-5,few,TGTGCCAGCAGTCCCCGGTTTAGCGGGCCTCAAGAGACCCAGTACTTC,CASSPRFSGPQETQYF
TRBD2,14,TRBV11-3,TRBJ2-1,many,TGTGCCAGCAGCCGCGGGGGAGCCTACAATGAGCAGTTCTTC,CASSRGGAYNEQFF
TRBD2,14,TRBV20-1,TRBJ2-7,-,TGCAGTGCTTGGACTAGCGGGGGGCCAAACGAGCAGTACTTC,CSAWTSGGPNEQYF
-,12,TRBV5-1,TRBJ2-2,few,TGCGCCAGCAGCTTCTCGGGGGGGGAGCTGTTTTTT,CASSFSGGELFF
TRBD2,17,TRBV9,TRBJ2-1,-,TGTGCCAGCAGCGGGGTATTAGCGGGGGGCTTCTACAATGAGCAGTTCTTC,CASSGVLAGGFYNEQFF
TRBD2,19,TRBV6-7,TRBJ2-3,-,TGTGCCAGCAGTTTCCAAATTGGGCTAGCGGGAGGGCCTACAGATACGCAGTATTTT,CASSFQIGLAGGPTDTQYF
-,14,TRBV20-1,TRBJ2-7,few,TGCAGTGCTAGAGATCCCCTAATCAGGGGAGAGCAGTACTTC,CSARDPLIRGEQYF
TRBD1,15,TRBV5-5,TRBJ2-1,many,TGTGCCAGCAGCTCCGGACAGGGGGTATACAATGAGCAGTTCTTC,CASSSGQGVYNEQFF
-,14,TRBV28,TRBJ2-5,once,TGTGCCAGCAGACTCCGGGGGCCCTCAGGTACCCAGTACTTC,CASRLRGPSGTQYF
TRBD2,16,TRBV5-1,TRBJ2-1,few,TGCGCCAGCAGCTTGGTGGGGACTAGCGGGAGAGGTGAGCAGTTCTTC,CASSLVGTSGRGEQFF
-,16,TRBV7-2,TRBJ2-2,-,TGTGCCAGCAGCTTATTCTCAAGGGGATCCACCGGGGAGCTGTTTTTT,CASSLFSRGSTGELFF
TRBD2,19,TRBV11-2,TRBJ2-2,-,TGTGCCAGCAGCAAAGGAGGAGGGACTAGCGGGAGGTCCCTCGGGGAGCTGTTTTTT,CASSKGGGTSGRSLGELFF
-,15,TRBV7-9,TRBJ1-6,few,TGTGCCAGCAGGGCTCCCGGGACACTGAATTCACCCCTCCACTTT,CASRAPGTLNSPLHF
-,14,TRBV4-2,TRBJ1-4,many,TGTGCCAGCAGCCAGGCGGGGACGGGGGAAAAACTGTTTTTT,CASSQAGTGEKLFF
-,13,TRBV7-2,TRBJ2-5,-,TGTGCCAGCAGCCCCGTTGTGGATGAGACCCAGTACTTC,CASSPVVDETQYF
TRBD1,15,TRBV12-3/TRBV12-4,TRBJ1-6,few,TGTGCCAGCAGTGTCCGGGACAGAGATAATTCACCCCTCCACTTT,CASSVRDRDNSPLHF
-,13,TRBV12-3/TRBV12-4,TRBJ1-6,many,TGTGCCAGCAGTTTAAACGGAAATTCACCCCTCCACTTT,CASSLNGNSPLHF
TRBD1,15,TRBV5-1,TRBJ1-2,-,TGCGCCAGCAGCAACATGGACAGGGGGAACTATGGCTACACCTTC,CASSNMDRGNYGYTF
-,14,TRBV30,TRBJ1-4,-,TGTGCCTGGAGGGATATCATGGTTAATGAAAAACTGTTTTTT,CAWRDIMVNEKLFF
TRBD2,16,TRBV20-1,TRBJ2-3,few,TGCAGTGCTAGATGGGGGGGAATGCGGGGCACAGATACGCAGTATTTT,CSARWGGMRGTDTQYF
-,16,TRBV12-3/TRBV12-4,TRBJ2-3,-,TGTGCCAGCAGTTTACAGCGGGGGACAGGGACAGATACGCAGTATTTT,CASSLQRGTGTDTQYF